Below, 3 T cell receptor beta chains from the same sample are listed, as sequenced in a study of cytomegalovirus exposure and HLA in healthy donors. A multiplex PCR was run with 60 Vbeta primers and 13 Jbeta primers. Assay used: immunoSEQ multiplex PCR; TCRdb lists only in-frame clones, some missing. Of fewer than 250,000 clones in the sample, roughly 80% were seen once. Material for sequencing was PBMCs. The receptors were gathered from a man in his thirties or forties in good health and CMV-seronegative.

The J gene is TRBJ2-2, the V gene TRBV6-1, with 10 bases identical to TRBD2. The CDR3 totals 15 residues. Per germline, CDR1 MNHNS and CDR2 SASEGT. With V trimmed by 7 bases and J by 5 bases, 7 bases remained unmatched. As DNA, the CDR3 is TGTGCCAGCACTCGGACTAGCGGCTATACCGGGGAGCTGTTTTTT. Its translation: CASTRTSGYTGELFF.

A note on this clone: The sample contains more than one DNA sequence encoding this CDR3. The chain couples TRBV5-6 to TRBJ2-7, with 8 positions matching TRBD1. Germline V CDR1 and CDR2: SGHDT, YYEEEE. The ends lost 3 bases at V and 0 bases at J; junction bases unmatched: 2. This CDR3 has 14 residues. DNA of the CDR3: TGTGCCAGCAGCTGGACAGGGAACTCCTACGAGCAGTACTTC. Translated, it gives CASSWTGNSYEQYF.

The chain uses TRBV14 and TRBJ2-2, with TRBD1 as a possible D gene (5 bases). V lost 2 bases to trimming and J lost 1 base, with 8 bases between them. This CDR3 is 15 amino acids long. Germline V gene data show CDR1 as SGHDN and CDR2 as FVKESK. CDR3 coding DNA: TGTGCCAGCAGCCAACGCACAGGGAACACCGGGGAGCTGTTTTTT. This translates into CASSQRTGNTGELFF.